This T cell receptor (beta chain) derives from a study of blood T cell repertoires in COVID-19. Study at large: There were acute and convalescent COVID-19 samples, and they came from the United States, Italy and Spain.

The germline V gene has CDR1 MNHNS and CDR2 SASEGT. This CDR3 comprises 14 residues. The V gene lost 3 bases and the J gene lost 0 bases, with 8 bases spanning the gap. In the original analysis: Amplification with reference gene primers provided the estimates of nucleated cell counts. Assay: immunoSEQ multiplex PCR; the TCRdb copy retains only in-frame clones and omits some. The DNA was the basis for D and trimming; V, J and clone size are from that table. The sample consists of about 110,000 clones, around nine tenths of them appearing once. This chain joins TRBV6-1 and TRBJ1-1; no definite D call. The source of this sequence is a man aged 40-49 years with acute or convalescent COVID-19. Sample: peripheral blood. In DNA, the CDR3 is TGTGCCAGCAGTGAGGGCAGCTTGAACACTGAAGCTTTCTTT. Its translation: CASSEGSLNTEAFF.